The clone carrying this TCR beta chain appeared a single time. V dropped 0 bases and J dropped 7; count of bases not matched to a gene: 4. In germline, CDR1 is SGHNT, CDR2 YYREEE (reference sequence). The CDR3 is 15 amino acids. In the original processing: Estimated nucleated cell counts came from reference gene primer amplification. The repertoire was sequenced with immunoSEQ multiplex PCR; TCRdb's copy has only in-frame clones and lacks some. The DNA gave D and trimming, while V, J and clone size come from that table. The data contain 25,000 to 35,000 clones, about two thirds of them singletons. This record belongs to a study of blood T cell repertoires in COVID-19. At the level of the study: From the United States, Italy and Spain came samples of acute and convalescent COVID-19. From T cells, B-cell-depleted T cells, or PBMCs came the material, which was cDNA or gDNA.

This sequence was found in a human donor in a cohort sampled during active COVID-19. The sequencing sample was made of peripheral blood. The chain carries TRBV5-4 and TRBJ2-1, with TRBD2 matching over 10 bases. Here the CDR3 reads CASSLELAGMNEQFF. In nucleotides, the CDR3 is TGTGCCAGCAGCTTGGAACTAGCGGGGATGAATGAGCAGTTCTTC.